These T cell receptor beta chains were read from a single sample in a study of vaccination and CD4 T cells after COVID-19. Each CDR3 protein gets one entry after TCRdb re-called the PCR reads with MiXCR. The repertoire holds 20,000 to 25,000 distinct CDR3 sequences, with approximately 40% as singletons. These TCRs are of unknown antigen specificity. The source material was CD4+ T cells from blood, cultured in vitro, sampled before SARS-CoV-2 vaccination. All receptors derive from a human donor who had recovered from COVID-19. Each CDR3 is given with its conserved first and last residue. The order of the fields is clone size, D gene, V gene, J gene, CDR3 DNA, CDR3 protein. D genes are given only for firm matches. Part of the rows lack a size; the others show once, few, many or a class for expanded clones.

-	-	TRBV5-4	TRBJ2-1	TGTGCCAGCAGCCCCACGGGGTATGAGCAGTTCTTC	CASSPTGYEQFF
-	TRBD1	TRBV2	TRBJ1-1	TGTGCCAGCACAGGGACAGGGCGAACTGAAGCTTTCTTT	CASTGTGRTEAFF
-	TRBD1	TRBV24-1	TRBJ2-2	TGTGCCACCAGTGATCCCCGGGGGACAGGGGGTCCCGGGGAGCTGTTTTTT	CATSDPRGTGGPGELFF
few	-	TRBV7-2	TRBJ2-7	TGTGCCAGCAGCCCGTGGGCACCTAACTACGAGCAGTACTTC	CASSPWAPNYEQYF
once	-	TRBV7-9	TRBJ1-2	TGTGCCAGCAGCTTAGACAGCGGCTACTATGGCTACACCTTC	CASSLDSGYYGYTF
-	-	TRBV9	TRBJ2-1	TGTGCCAGCAGCGTAGATGGTAGCGATTACAATGAGCAGTTCTTC	CASSVDGSDYNEQFF
-	-	TRBV6-1	TRBJ1-5	TGTGCCAGCAGTGATTGGGGGCGGACCAATCAGCCCCAGCATTTT	CASSDWGRTNQPQHF
-	TRBD1	TRBV12-3/TRBV12-4	TRBJ1-1	TGTGCCAGCAGCCCACGGAGGGGGCAGGCTGAAGCTTTCTTT	CASSPRRGQAEAFF
-	-	TRBV7-2	TRBJ1-1	TGTGCCAGCAGCTTAGACGGGGTGAACACTGAAGCTTTCTTT	CASSLDGVNTEAFF
-	-	TRBV20-1	TRBJ2-4	TGCAGTGCCGAATATCGCGGGGCCAAAAACATTCAGTACTTC	CSAEYRGAKNIQYF
-	TRBD2	TRBV5-6	TRBJ2-5	TGTGCCAGCAGCTTGGGAGGGACTATGCGAGAGACCCAGTACTTC	CASSLGGTMRETQYF
-	-	TRBV20-1	TRBJ2-7	TGCAGTGCTACCGACAAGTCAGAGTACGAGCAGTACTTC	CSATDKSEYEQYF
-	-	TRBV10-3	TRBJ2-2	TGTGCCATCAGAGCCTCCGAGACAGCGAACACCGGGGAGCTGTTTTTT	CAIRASETANTGELFF
few	-	TRBV7-8	TRBJ1-2	TGTGCCAGCAGCTCGCATGGTAACCGGGAGGCCTACACCTTC	CASSSHGNREAYTF
-	TRBD1	TRBV19	TRBJ1-1	TGTGCCAGTAGTATTCAGGGGGGGCTCGACACTGAAGCTTTCTTT	CASSIQGGLDTEAFF
-	TRBD2	TRBV14	TRBJ2-5	TGTGCCAGCAGCCACACTAGCGGGAGACCACAAGAGACCCAGTACTTC	CASSHTSGRPQETQYF
once	-	TRBV12-3/TRBV12-4	TRBJ2-7	TGTGCCAGCAGTTTAGACTACGAGCAGTACTTC	CASSLDYEQYF
-	-	TRBV27	TRBJ1-2	TGTGCCAGCAGCTATACCGGACAGCTTAACTATGGCTACACCTTC	CASSYTGQLNYGYTF
few	TRBD1	TRBV6-2/TRBV6-3	TRBJ2-2	TGTGCCAGCAGCTCGCCGACAGGGGGCGGCACCGGGGAGCTGTTTTTT	CASSSPTGGGTGELFF
-	TRBD2	TRBV2	TRBJ2-5	TGTGCCAGCAGTTTTAGCGGGGGGGCCTTAGAGACCCAGTACTTC	CASSFSGGALETQYF
-	-	TRBV20-1	TRBJ1-2	TGCAGTGCCCTCCCAAGGGGCGGCCTCTTTGGCTACACCTTC	CSALPRGGLFGYTF
-	TRBD2	TRBV7-6	TRBJ2-1	TGTGCCAGCAGCTTAATGACTAGCGGGGGGATCTACAATGAGCAGTTCTTC	CASSLMTSGGIYNEQFF
few	-	TRBV29-1	TRBJ1-5	TGCAGCGTTGCAGAGTCAGGGACGAATCAGCCCCAGCATTTT	CSVAESGTNQPQHF
-	TRBD1	TRBV28	TRBJ1-1	TGTGCCAGCAGCCTAACGGACAGGGACACTGAAGCTTTCTTT	CASSLTDRDTEAFF
-	TRBD1	TRBV11-3	TRBJ2-3	TGTGCCAGCAGCCCAGGGACAGGGGGCGTGGCAGATACGCAGTATTTT	CASSPGTGGVADTQYF
-	-	TRBV6-5	TRBJ1-2	TGTGCCAGCAGTTACGGTACAGGGACCTATGGCTACACCTTC	CASSYGTGTYGYTF
-	-	TRBV7-9	TRBJ1-6	TGTGCCAGCAGCTTAGAATTGGGGTTTGGCACGGACAAGCAGGTGTCCCTCCACTTT	CASSLELGFGTDKQVSLHF
few	-	TRBV2	TRBJ1-6	TGTGCCAGCAGTGAAGTGGGCAGGGCGCTATCACCCCTCCACTTT	CASSEVGRALSPLHF
once	-	TRBV2	TRBJ1-2	TGTGCCAGCAGTGGGGACCAGGCAGGGGCGGGAGGCTACACCTTC	CASSGDQAGAGGYTF
-	-	TRBV20-1	TRBJ2-3	TGCAGTGTCCGGGGTATGGCAGATACGCAGTATTTT	CSVRGMADTQYF
-	-	TRBV29-1	TRBJ1-2	TGCAGCGTTGTCACGGGGGACGCGAGCTATGGCTACACCTTC	CSVVTGDASYGYTF
medium-sized	-	TRBV7-6	TRBJ2-3	TGTGCCAGCAGTCCGTCTGGGACTCCTGGATTCACAGATACGCAGTATTTT	CASSPSGTPGFTDTQYF
-	-	TRBV5-1	TRBJ2-7	TGCGCCAGCAGCCAGGAATACCGGGGCGAGCAGTACTTC	CASSQEYRGEQYF
-	-	TRBV5-4	TRBJ1-1	TGTGCCAGCAGCCCCGACCTTCGGGGCTCGAAGGCTTTCTTT	CASSPDLRGSKAFF
-	-	TRBV28	TRBJ1-2	TGTGCCAGCAGTCTCCGACCCCCCAGTCCACTCTATGGCTACACCTTC	CASSLRPPSPLYGYTF
few	-	TRBV11-2	TRBJ2-7	TGTGCCAGCAGCACCCGGGGGGCGGCCTACGAGCAGTACTTC	CASSTRGAAYEQYF
few	TRBD1	TRBV27	TRBJ1-6	TGTGCCAGCAGTGTACCGGGGGACAGTAATTCACCCCTCCACTTT	CASSVPGDSNSPLHF
-	-	TRBV20-1	TRBJ2-6	TGCAGTGCTAGTGCCGCGGGACTTCCCTCTGGGGCCAACGTCCTGACTTTC	CSASAAGLPSGANVLTF
-	-	TRBV7-8	TRBJ2-7	-	CASSFGPGEFSGEQYF
-	TRBD1	TRBV28	TRBJ2-7	TGTGCCAGCAGTTTACAGACAGGGGCCTACGAGCAGTACTTC	CASSLQTGAYEQYF
few	-	TRBV7-2	TRBJ2-7	TGTGCCAGCAGCTTAGGCGGCGGGACAACCTACGAGCAGTACTTC	CASSLGGGTTYEQYF
-	-	TRBV12-3/TRBV12-4	TRBJ1-2	TGTGCCAGCAGTTTAGATAAGGTCTATGGCTACACCTTC	CASSLDKVYGYTF
-	TRBD2	TRBV9	TRBJ2-5	TGTGCCAGCAGCGGCGGACTAGCTCGGCAAGAGACCCAGTACTTC	CASSGGLARQETQYF
few	-	TRBV19	TRBJ1-2	TGTGCCACCTCCCTTCGGGCGCCGGGAAGCTACACCTTC	CATSLRAPGSYTF
few	TRBD2	TRBV27	TRBJ2-2	TGTGCCAGCAGTTTGAGCGGGAGGAGTGGCGGGGAGCTGTTTTTT	CASSLSGRSGGELFF
-	-	TRBV7-8	TRBJ1-2	TGTGCCAGCAGCCAAGGGGTGGCGTCTGCCTATGGCTACACCTTC	CASSQGVASAYGYTF
few	-	TRBV6-5	TRBJ1-1	TGTGCCAGCAGTTACTCGAAGGGGTCAGGATGGTACACTGAAGCTTTCTTT	CASSYSKGSGWYTEAFF
-	-	TRBV6-1	TRBJ2-7	TGTGCCAGCAGTAGGGACGGGACCTACGAGCAGTACTTC	CASSRDGTYEQYF
few	-	TRBV7-2	TRBJ1-5	TGTGCCAGCAGCTTAGTTTCGGGTTCAAATCAGCCCCAGCATTTT	CASSLVSGSNQPQHF
-	-	TRBV11-3	TRBJ2-7	TGTGCCAGCAGCTTAGAAGCAGCCAACGAGCAGTACTTC	CASSLEAANEQYF
-	-	TRBV20-1	TRBJ1-1	TGCAGTGCTAGAGTGGGCAGGGGAAAGAACACTGAAGCTTTCTTT	CSARVGRGKNTEAFF
-	TRBD2	TRBV5-1	TRBJ2-5	TGCGCCAGCAGCGGACTAGCACCCCAAGAGACCCAGTACTTC	CASSGLAPQETQYF
few	TRBD2	TRBV7-3	TRBJ2-2	TGTGCCAGCAGCTCCCGGACTAGCGGGGGCACCGGGGAGCTGTTTTTT	CASSSRTSGGTGELFF
few	TRBD1	TRBV12-3/TRBV12-4	TRBJ1-5	TGTGCCAGCAGACGACAGGGGGATCAGCCCCAGCATTTT	CASRRQGDQPQHF